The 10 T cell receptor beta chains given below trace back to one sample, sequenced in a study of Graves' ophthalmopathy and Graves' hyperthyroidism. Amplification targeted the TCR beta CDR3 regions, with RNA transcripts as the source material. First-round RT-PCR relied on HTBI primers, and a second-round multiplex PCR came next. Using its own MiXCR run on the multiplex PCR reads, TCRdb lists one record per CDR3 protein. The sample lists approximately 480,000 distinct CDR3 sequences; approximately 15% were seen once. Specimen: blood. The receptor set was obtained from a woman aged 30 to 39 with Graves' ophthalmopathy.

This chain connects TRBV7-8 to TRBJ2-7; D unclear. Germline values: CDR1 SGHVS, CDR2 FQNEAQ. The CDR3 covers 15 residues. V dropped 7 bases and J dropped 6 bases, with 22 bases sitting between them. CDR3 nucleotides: TGTGCCAGCATACCCGGGTCTTTAACTACCGGCGAGCAGTACTTC. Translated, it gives CASIPGSLTTGEQYF.

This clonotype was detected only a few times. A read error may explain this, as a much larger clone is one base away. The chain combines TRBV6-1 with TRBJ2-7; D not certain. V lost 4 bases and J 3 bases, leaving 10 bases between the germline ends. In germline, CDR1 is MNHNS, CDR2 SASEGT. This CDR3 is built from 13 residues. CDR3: CASSGREGYEQYF. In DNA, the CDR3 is TGTGCCAGCAGTGGTAGGGAAGGCTACGAGCAGTACTTC.

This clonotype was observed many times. The CDR3 DNA reads as TGTGCCAGCAGCCAGGGCCCTTTAGACGGCTACACCTTC. Translating it yields CASSQGPLDGYTF. This chain links TRBV7-8 with TRBJ1-2; the D gene is possibly TRBD1 (5 bases). The CDR3 has 13 residues. Looked up from germline, CDR1 is SGHVS and CDR2 is FQNEAQ. Trimming removed 5 bases at V and 8 bases at J, with 15 bases between.

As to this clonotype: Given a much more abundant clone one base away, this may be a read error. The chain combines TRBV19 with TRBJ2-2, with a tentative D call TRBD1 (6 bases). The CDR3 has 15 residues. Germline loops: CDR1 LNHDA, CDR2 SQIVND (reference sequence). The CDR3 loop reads CASSIGAGVTWELFF. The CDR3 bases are TGTGCCAGTAGTATAGGCGCAGGGGTCACCTGGGAGCTGTTTTTT.

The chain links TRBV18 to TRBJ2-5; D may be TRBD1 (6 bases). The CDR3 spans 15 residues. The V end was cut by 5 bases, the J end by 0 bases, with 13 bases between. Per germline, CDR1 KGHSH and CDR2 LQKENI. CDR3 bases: TGTGCCAGCTCAAGGTCGAAGGGGGACCAAGAGACCCAGTACTTC. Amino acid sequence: CASSRSKGDQETQYF.

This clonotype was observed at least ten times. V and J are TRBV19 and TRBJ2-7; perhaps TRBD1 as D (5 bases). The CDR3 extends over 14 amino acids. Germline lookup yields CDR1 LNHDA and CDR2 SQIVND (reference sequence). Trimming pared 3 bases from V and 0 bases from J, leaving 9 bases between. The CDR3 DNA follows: TGTGCCAGTAGTATTCGGACACCCTCCTACGAGCAGTACTTC. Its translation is CASSIRTPSYEQYF.

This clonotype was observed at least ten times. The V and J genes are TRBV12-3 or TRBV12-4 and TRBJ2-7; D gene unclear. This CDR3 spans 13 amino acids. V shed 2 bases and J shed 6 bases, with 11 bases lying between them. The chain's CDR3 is CASSLITASEQYF. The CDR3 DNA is TGTGCCAGCAGTTTAATAACAGCATCCGAGCAGTACTTC.

This chain's CDR3 is CSARARGGPYEQYF. The CDR3 DNA reads TGCAGTGCTAGAGCACGGGGGGGCCCCTACGAGCAGTACTTC. The gene calls are TRBV20-1 and TRBJ2-7; 8 nucleotides line up with TRBD2. CDR1 is DFQATT and CDR2 is SNEGSKA in the germline V gene (reference sequence). CDR3 size: 14 residues. V dropped 1 base and J dropped 2; count of bases not matched to a gene: 4.

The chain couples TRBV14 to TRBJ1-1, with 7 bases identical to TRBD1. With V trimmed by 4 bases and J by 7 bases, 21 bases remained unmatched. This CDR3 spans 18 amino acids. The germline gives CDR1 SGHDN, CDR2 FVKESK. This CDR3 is CASSLLFRRRGHIGEAFF. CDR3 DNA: TGTGCCAGCAGCCTCCTATTCCGGCGGAGGGGGCATATTGGTGAAGCTTTCTTT.

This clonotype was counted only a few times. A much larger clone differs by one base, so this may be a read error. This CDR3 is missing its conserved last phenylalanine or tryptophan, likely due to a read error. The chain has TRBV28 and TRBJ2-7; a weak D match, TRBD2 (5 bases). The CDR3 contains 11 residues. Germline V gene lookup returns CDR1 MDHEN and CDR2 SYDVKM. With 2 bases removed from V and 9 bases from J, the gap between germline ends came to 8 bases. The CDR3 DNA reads TGTGCCAGCAGTTTAGAGGGCCGGCAGTACTCC. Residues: CASSLEGRQYS.